This paragraph reports one T cell receptor beta chain. The source of the sample is a study of blood T cell repertoires in COVID-19. Study in general: COVID-19 samples, acute and convalescent, were from the United States, Italy and Spain. PBMCs, B-cell-depleted T cells, or T cells were the source of the cDNA or gDNA that made up the material.

Per the study methods: Using reference gene primer amplification, nucleated cell counts were estimated. Assay used: immunoSEQ multiplex PCR; TCRdb lists only in-frame clones, some missing. V, J and clone size are those of that table, while D and trimming were read from the DNA. The sample lists approximately 260,000 clones; around 83% were seen once. Unmatched junction bases numbered 9, after V lost 3 bases and J lost 1 base. Germline assignment: CDR1 SGHDN and CDR2 FVKESK. This CDR3 is 17 amino acids long. The sequencing input was peripheral blood. The chain uses TRBV14 and TRBJ1-1; TRBD1 matches at 9 bases. This clonotype was obtained from a woman aged 55-69 years with active or convalescent COVID-19. CDR3 nucleotide sequence: TGTGCCAGCAGCCATATCGGGACAGGGCTTGAGAACACTGAAGCTTTCTTT. Encoded protein: CASSHIGTGLENTEAFF.